These 28 T cell receptor beta chains were all obtained from the same sample, sequenced in a study of early stage breast cancer tumors. Repertoires were generated with immunoSEQ multiplex PCR, while TCRdb's copy carries only in-frame clones and drops some. Among some 36,000 clones listed, over 70% were seen once. Input material: blood. The receptors derive from a person in their sixties or seventies with breast cancer.

The chain uses TRBV12-2 and TRBJ2-3; TRBD2 reflects the table's D call only, with no check against the DNA. TRBV12-2 is a listed pseudogene. This CDR3 is built from 16 residues. CDR3 DNA: TGTGCAAGTCGCTCCGGACTAGCGGAGGTGGCAGATACGCAGTATTTT. Encoded protein: CASRSGLAEVADTQYF.

This chain connects TRBV7-6 to TRBJ2-2; 8 nucleotides align to TRBD1. After removal of 5 bases from V and 0 bases from J, the junction contained 8 bases not matched to a gene. The V gene's germline CDR1 is SGHVS and CDR2 FNYEAQ. The CDR3 is 17 residues long. The CDR3 sequence is CASSRPGTGPNTGELFF. DNA for the CDR3: TGTGCCAGCAGCCGTCCCGGGACAGGACCGAACACCGGGGAGCTGTTTTTT. Variable domain in full (rest from reference TRBV7-6 and TRBJ2-2): GAGVSQSPRYKVTKRGQDVALRCDPISGHVSLYWYRQALGQGPEFLTYFNYEAQQDKSGLPNDRFSAERPEGSISTLTIQRTEQRDSAMYRCASSRPGTGPNTGELFFGEGSRLTVL.

The chain joins TRBV11-2 to TRBJ1-3; tentatively, D is TRBD1 (5 bases). The CDR3 loop spans 17 amino acids. Germline V lookup: CDR1 SGHAT, CDR2 FQNNGV. Between the trimmed V and J ends, which lost 0 bases and 2 bases, there was a span of 14 bases. The chain's CDR3 is CASSLEYGALAGNTIYF. The CDR3, as DNA: TGTGCCAGCAGCTTAGAGTACGGGGCGCTTGCTGGAAACACCATATATTTT.

The chain couples TRBV7-9 to TRBJ1-4, with a weak D call TRBD1 (5 bases). V lost 5 bases, J lost 4 bases, and 14 bases lay in between. This CDR3 has 15 residues. CDR1 and CDR2 from the germline V gene are SEHNR and FQNEAQ (reference sequence). CDR3 protein: CASSPWDSINEKLFF. In DNA form, the CDR3 reads TGTGCCAGCAGCCCGTGGGACTCGATTAATGAAAAACTGTTTTTT.

V usage is TRBV19 and J usage is TRBJ1-1, with 9 bases fitting TRBD1. The CDR3 has 15 residues. Germline V gives CDR1 LNHDA, CDR2 SQIVND (reference sequence). Losses at the gene ends were 1 base for V and 1 base for J; bases not matched to a gene: 1. Written as DNA, the CDR3 is TGTGCCAGTAGTATAGTGACAGGGGGGAACACTGAAGCTTTCTTT. Its translation: CASSIVTGGNTEAFF.

The chain is built from TRBV4-1 and TRBJ1-5; D not resolved. This CDR3 spans 16 amino acids. V lost 1 base and J 0 bases, leaving 10 bases between the germline ends. Germline loops: CDR1 MGHRA, CDR2 YSYEKL. The CDR3 coding sequence is TGCGCCAGCAGCCAAGTCGGAGGGTTTAGCAATCAGCCCCAGCATTTT. This sequence encodes CASSQVGGFSNQPQHF.

V usage is TRBV18 and J usage is TRBJ1-4; TRBD1 matches at 10 bases. CDR3 length equals 17 residues. Germline V CDR1 and CDR2: KGHSH, LQKENI. Unmatched junction bases numbered 6, after V lost 3 bases and J lost 2 bases. This CDR3 is CASSPKTGGATNEKLFF. CDR3 DNA sequence: TGTGCCAGCTCACCGAAGACAGGGGGCGCGACTAATGAAAAACTGTTTTTT. Drawing the rest from reference TRBV18 and TRBJ1-4, the complete variable domain is NAGVMQNPRHLVRRRGQEARLRCSPMKGHSHVYWYRQLPEEGLKFMVYLQKENIIDESGMPKERFSAEFPKEGPSILRIQQVVRGDSAAYFCASSPKTGGATNEKLFFGSGTQLSVL.

This clone was observed a single time. V and J are TRBV28 and TRBJ1-1; no firm D call. The germline V and J ends were trimmed by 4 bases and 2 bases, with 11 bases remaining between them. The CDR3 runs to 14 residues. Per germline, CDR1 MDHEN and CDR2 SYDVKM. CDR3 coding DNA: TGTGCCAGCAGTTCCGGGCCTATTAACACTGAAGCTTTCTTT. Its translation is CASSSGPINTEAFF.

In its sample, this clone was seen once. The V and J genes are TRBV6-6 and TRBJ1-2; no definite D call. Trimming stripped 6 bases from V and 3 bases from J, with 17 bases between. From germline, CDR1 is MNHNY and CDR2 SVGAGI (reference sequence). CDR3 length equals 15 residues. The CDR3 sequence is CASRLGRAGHYGYTF. In DNA form, the CDR3 reads TGTGCCAGCAGGCTAGGCCGGGCCGGCCACTATGGCTACACCTTC.

The chain is built from TRBV7-8 and TRBJ1-2; D remains ambiguous. This CDR3 spans 12 amino acids. The V gene's germline CDR1 is SGHVS and CDR2 FQNEAQ. Between the trimmed V and J ends, which lost 2 bases and 11 bases, there was a span of 12 bases. The CDR3: CASSLPPARYTF. CDR3 in DNA: TGTGCCAGCAGCTTACCCCCCGCAAGATACACCTTC.

The rearrangement joins TRBV15 to TRBJ2-2; the D gene is possibly TRBD2 (5 bases). The V gene lost 3 bases and the J gene lost 3 bases, with 11 bases spanning the gap. The germline gives CDR1 LNHNV, CDR2 YYDKDF (reference sequence). The CDR3 runs to 15 residues. CDR3 in amino acids: CATSSERLDTGELFF. In DNA, the CDR3 is TGTGCCACCAGCAGCGAGCGGCTCGACACCGGGGAGCTGTTTTTT.

This clone has just a few counts. The chain has TRBV11-2 and TRBJ1-1, with 8 bases lining up with TRBD1. CDR3 length: 14 residues. Trimming took 6 bases from V and 3 from J; bases not matched to a gene: 6. In germline, CDR1 is SGHAT, CDR2 FQNNGV. CDR3 residues: CASSDRGQDTEAFF. The CDR3 region has the DNA TGTGCCAGCAGTGACAGGGGTCAGGACACTGAAGCTTTCTTT.

CDR3 coding DNA: TGTGCCAGCAGTTTCGGGGGGGGGCGTTCACCCCTCCACTTT. It codes for CASSFGGGRSPLHF. The chain links TRBV28 to TRBJ1-6; maybe TRBD1 (6 bases). Trimming took off 3 bases at V and 9 bases at J, with 12 bases between the two ends. The CDR3 is 14 amino acids. Germline loops: CDR1 MDHEN, CDR2 SYDVKM.

This chain joins TRBV28 and TRBJ2-7, with no clear D. Per the germline V gene, CDR1 is MDHEN and CDR2 is SYDVKM. Trimming pared 2 bases from V and 2 bases from J, leaving 10 bases between. The CDR3 loop spans 14 amino acids. In DNA form, the CDR3 reads TGTGCCAGCAGTTTAACGGGCTTACCCTACGAGCAGTACTTC. This encodes CASSLTGLPYEQYF.

The V gene is TRBV19, the J gene TRBJ1-4; D not resolved. This CDR3 has 13 residues. Looked up from germline, CDR1 is LNHDA and CDR2 is SQIVND (reference sequence). Trimming shortened V by 7 bases and J by 3 bases, and 9 bases separated the two germline ends. Here the CDR3 reads CASNVFSNEKLFF. CDR3 coding DNA: TGTGCCAGTAACGTCTTTTCTAATGAAAAACTGTTTTTT.

The chain links TRBV7-8 to TRBJ2-7, with 11 bases that match TRBD2. CDR3 length: 17 residues. Germline V gene data show CDR1 as SGHVS and CDR2 as FQNEAQ. Losses at the gene ends were 1 base for V and 3 bases for J; bases not matched to a gene: 8. In DNA form, the CDR3 reads TGTGCCAGCAGCTTAGTAGGCCTAGCGGGGGGATACTACGAGCAGTACTTC. It yields the protein CASSLVGLAGGYYEQYF.

The CDR3 region has the DNA TGCGCCAGCAGCTTCCAAGGGTCAACTAATGAAAAACTGTTTTTT. Its protein product is CASSFQGSTNEKLFF. The chain is built from TRBV5-1 and TRBJ1-4; no reliable D call. Germline V lookup: CDR1 SGHRS, CDR2 YFSETQ. The V end lost 2 bases, the J end lost 0 bases, and 8 bases lay between the germline ends. The CDR3 is made up of 15 amino acids.

The J gene is TRBJ1-6, the V gene TRBV27; D is undetermined. The ends were cut back, 0 bases at V and 5 bases at J, with 8 bases in the middle. The CDR3 runs 15 residues. Germline V gives CDR1 MNHEY, CDR2 SMNVEV (reference sequence). The CDR3 nucleotides read TGTGCCAGCAGTTTATCAAGGAAGGATAATTCACCCCTCCACTTT. It is translated as CASSLSRKDNSPLHF.

This clone was seen more than once but under ten times. This rearrangement joins TRBV6-5 to TRBJ1-1, with D uncertain. Germline V lookup: CDR1 MNHEY, CDR2 SVGAGI. The CDR3 totals 13 residues. V dropped 2 bases and J dropped 6 bases, with 10 bases sitting between them. Here the CDR3 reads CASSYLGRAEAFF. CDR3 DNA: TGTGCCAGCAGTTACCTAGGGCGGGCTGAAGCTTTCTTT.

This clone was found once. The chain combines TRBV6-5 with TRBJ1-1; 9 positions agree with TRBD1. The length of the CDR3 is 13 residues. The V gene's germline CDR1 is MNHEY and CDR2 SVGAGI. V shed 0 bases and J 13 bases; nucleotides not matched to a gene: 6. The CDR3: CASSYSGQGSGFF. In DNA form, the CDR3 reads TGTGCCAGCAGTTACTCGGGACAGGGTTCGGGTTTCTTT.

This chain uses TRBV4-1 with TRBJ1-1; 10 nucleotides match TRBD1. The trim removed 3 bases at V and 3 bases at J, leaving 13 bases unmatched. The CDR3 is 18 amino acids. Germline V gene sequence: CDR1 MGHRA, CDR2 YSYEKL. In DNA, the CDR3 is TGCGCCAGCAGCCAGGGAGACAGGGGGCGTAAGGGGGACACTGAAGCTTTCTTT. Its translation is CASSQGDRGRKGDTEAFF.

The V call is TRBV10-3, the J call TRBJ2-7; 8 bases agree with TRBD1. V lost 3 bases, J lost 0 bases, and 4 bases stayed unmatched. The CDR3 length is 15 residues. Looked up from germline, CDR1 is ENHRY and CDR2 is SYGVKD. The DNA of the CDR3 is TGTGCCATCAGTGACTCCGGGACAGGCTCCTACGAGCAGTACTTC. Translating it yields CAISDSGTGSYEQYF.

The CDR3 loop is CASRISMAKNIQYF. The CDR3 nucleotides read TGTGCCAGCAGAATTAGCATGGCCAAAAACATTCAGTACTTC. V and J are TRBV21-1 and TRBJ2-4; the table calls TRBD2, which could not be checked here. TRBV21-1 is a recognized pseudogene. The CDR3 covers 14 residues.

The chain joins TRBV6-6 to TRBJ1-2, with a possible D match to TRBD1 (5 bases). There are 14 residues in the CDR3. Between the trimmed V and J ends, which lost 5 bases and 6 bases, there was a span of 16 bases. CDR1 MNHNY and CDR2 SVGAGI come from the germline V gene (reference sequence). For the CDR3, the DNA is TGTGCCAGCAGTACGGGGGGGGTTGCTAATGGCTACACCTTC. This translates into CASSTGGVANGYTF.

The V call is TRBV11-1, the J call TRBJ2-7, with D perhaps given as TRBD1 or TRBD2 (5 bases each). V gave up 3 bases and J gave up 5 bases, with 8 bases separating them. Germline V gives CDR1 SGHAT, CDR2 FQDESV (reference sequence). The CDR3 sequence is 12 residues long. In DNA form, the CDR3 reads TGTGCCAGCAGCTTCGAGGGACACGAGCAGTACTTC. Its protein is CASSFEGHEQYF.

The chain employs TRBV25-1 and TRBJ1-2; the D is unclear. This CDR3 has 14 residues. The germline V gene encodes CDR1 MGHDK and CDR2 SYGVNS. V was cut by 0 bases and J by 4 bases, with 9 bases left in between. CDR3 sequence (DNA): TGTGCCAGCAGTGAATATCCCAGAGTCTATGGCTACACCTTC. It translates to CASSEYPRVYGYTF.

This chain links TRBV18 with TRBJ1-1; no clear D gene. The germline V gene encodes CDR1 KGHSH and CDR2 LQKENI. CDR3 length equals 12 residues. V shed 6 bases and J shed 4 bases, with 9 bases lying between them. CDR3 protein: CASSDDSTEAFF. Here the CDR3 DNA reads TGTGCCAGCTCGGACGATAGCACTGAAGCTTTCTTT. Together with reference TRBV18 and TRBJ1-1, the CDR3 gives the full variable domain: NAGVMQNPRHLVRRRGQEARLRCSPMKGHSHVYWYRQLPEEGLKFMVYLQKENIIDESGMPKERFSAEFPKEGPSILRIQQVVRGDSAAYFCASSDDSTEAFFGQGTRLTVV.

In its sample, this clone was seen a few times. The chain links TRBV7-2 to TRBJ2-7; D is perhaps TRBD2 (6 bases). The CDR3 is 15 amino acids. Germline-derived CDR1 and CDR2 are SGHTA and FQGNSA. V lost 1 base and J lost 1, with 11 bases in between. Here the CDR3 reads CASSLGAGTSYEQYF. The CDR3 nucleotides are TGTGCCAGCAGCTTAGGGGCGGGGACGTCCTACGAGCAGTACTTC.